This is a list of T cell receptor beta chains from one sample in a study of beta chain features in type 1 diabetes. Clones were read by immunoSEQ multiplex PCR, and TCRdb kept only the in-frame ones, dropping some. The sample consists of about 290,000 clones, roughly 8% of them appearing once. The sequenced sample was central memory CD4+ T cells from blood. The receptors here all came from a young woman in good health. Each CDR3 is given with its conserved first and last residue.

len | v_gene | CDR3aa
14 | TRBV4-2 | CASSQAWGAGEQFF
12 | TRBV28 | CASSLSYYGYTF
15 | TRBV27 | CASSPRVLNNQPQHF
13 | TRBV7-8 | CASSRGTLGGYTF
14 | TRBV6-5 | CASREVIRAGELFF
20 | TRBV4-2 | CASSQEGIGGGGPPRETQYF
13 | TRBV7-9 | CASSLAPSPEQFF
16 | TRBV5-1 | CASSLETQGSNEKLFF
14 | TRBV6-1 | CASSSILAKNIQYF
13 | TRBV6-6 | CASSKQLNTEAFF
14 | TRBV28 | CASSRRTANYGYTF
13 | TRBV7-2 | CASSSSGVGSYTF
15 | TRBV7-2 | CASSLRGTDYNEQFF
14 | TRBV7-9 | CASSGQSNNSPLHF
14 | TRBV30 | CAWSGQFGNEKLFF
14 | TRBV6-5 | CASSYSGGARPQYF
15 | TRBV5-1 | CASSLAPSDDYEQYF
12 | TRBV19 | CASSTSGDEQFF
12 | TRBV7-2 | CASREGGSEQYF
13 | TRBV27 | CASRRDNYNEQFF
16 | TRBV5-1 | CASSNRWTGGGETQYF
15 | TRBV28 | CASSPGYRGNQPQHF